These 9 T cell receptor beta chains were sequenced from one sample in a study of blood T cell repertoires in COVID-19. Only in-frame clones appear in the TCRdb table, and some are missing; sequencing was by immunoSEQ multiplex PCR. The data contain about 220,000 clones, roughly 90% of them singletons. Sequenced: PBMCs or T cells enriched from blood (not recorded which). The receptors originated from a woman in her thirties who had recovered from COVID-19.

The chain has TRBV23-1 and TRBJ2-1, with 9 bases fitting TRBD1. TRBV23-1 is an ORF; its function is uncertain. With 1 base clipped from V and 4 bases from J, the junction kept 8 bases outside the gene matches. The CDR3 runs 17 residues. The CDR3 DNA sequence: TGCGCCAGCAGTCAATTCCTCCGGGACAGGGCTTACAATGAGCAGTTCTTC. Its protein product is CASSQFLRDRAYNEQFF.

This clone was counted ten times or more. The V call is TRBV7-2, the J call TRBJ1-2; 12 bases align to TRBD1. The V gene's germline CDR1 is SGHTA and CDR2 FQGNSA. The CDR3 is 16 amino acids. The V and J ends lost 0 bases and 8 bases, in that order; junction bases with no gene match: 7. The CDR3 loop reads CASSLAPGQGAKGYTF. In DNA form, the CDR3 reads TGTGCCAGCAGCTTAGCTCCGGGACAGGGGGCGAAAGGCTACACCTTC.

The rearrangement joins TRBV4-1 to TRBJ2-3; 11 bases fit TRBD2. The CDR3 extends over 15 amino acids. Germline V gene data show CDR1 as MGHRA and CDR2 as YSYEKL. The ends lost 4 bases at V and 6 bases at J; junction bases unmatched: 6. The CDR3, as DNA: TGCGCCAGCAGCCTCCCGACTAGCGGGGAGGATACGCAGTATTTT. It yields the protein CASSLPTSGEDTQYF.

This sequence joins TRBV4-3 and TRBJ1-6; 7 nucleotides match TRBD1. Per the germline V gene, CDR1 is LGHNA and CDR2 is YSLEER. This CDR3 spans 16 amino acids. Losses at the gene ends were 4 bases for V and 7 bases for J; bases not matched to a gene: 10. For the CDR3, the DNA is TGCGCCAGCAGCCTGAACCCGGGACAGACAAATTCACCCCTCCACTTT. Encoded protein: CASSLNPGQTNSPLHF.

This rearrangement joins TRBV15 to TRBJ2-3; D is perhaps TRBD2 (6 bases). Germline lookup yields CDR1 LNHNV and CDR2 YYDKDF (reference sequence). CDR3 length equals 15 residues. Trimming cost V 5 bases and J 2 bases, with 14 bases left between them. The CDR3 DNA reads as TGTGCCACCAGCCCAAGGGTAGCGGCCACAGATACGCAGTATTTT. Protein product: CATSPRVAATDTQYF.

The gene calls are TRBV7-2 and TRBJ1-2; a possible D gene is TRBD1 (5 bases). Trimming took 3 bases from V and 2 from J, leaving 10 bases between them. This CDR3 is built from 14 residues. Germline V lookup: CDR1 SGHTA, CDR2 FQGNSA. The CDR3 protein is CASSLSGINYGYTF. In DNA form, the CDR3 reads TGTGCCAGCAGCTTGTCAGGGATAAACTATGGCTACACCTTC.

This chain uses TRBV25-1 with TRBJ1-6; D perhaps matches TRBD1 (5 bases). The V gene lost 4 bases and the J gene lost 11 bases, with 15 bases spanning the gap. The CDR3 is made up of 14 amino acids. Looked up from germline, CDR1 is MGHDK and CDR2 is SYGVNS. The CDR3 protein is CASSAQAPRAPLHF. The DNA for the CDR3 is TGTGCCAGCAGTGCACAGGCCCCTCGGGCACCCCTCCACTTT.

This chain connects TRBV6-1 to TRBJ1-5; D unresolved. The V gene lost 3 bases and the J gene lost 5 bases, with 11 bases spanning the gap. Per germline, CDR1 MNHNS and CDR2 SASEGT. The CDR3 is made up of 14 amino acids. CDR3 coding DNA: TGTGCCAGCAGTGACGGGATTCGTTATCAGCCCCAGCATTTT. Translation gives CASSDGIRYQPQHF.

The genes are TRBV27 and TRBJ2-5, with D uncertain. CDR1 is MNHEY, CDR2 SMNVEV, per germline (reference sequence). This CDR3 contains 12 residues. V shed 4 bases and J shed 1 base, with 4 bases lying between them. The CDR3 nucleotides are TGTGCCAGCAGTTCCCTCCAAGAGACCCAGTACTTC. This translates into CASSSLQETQYF.